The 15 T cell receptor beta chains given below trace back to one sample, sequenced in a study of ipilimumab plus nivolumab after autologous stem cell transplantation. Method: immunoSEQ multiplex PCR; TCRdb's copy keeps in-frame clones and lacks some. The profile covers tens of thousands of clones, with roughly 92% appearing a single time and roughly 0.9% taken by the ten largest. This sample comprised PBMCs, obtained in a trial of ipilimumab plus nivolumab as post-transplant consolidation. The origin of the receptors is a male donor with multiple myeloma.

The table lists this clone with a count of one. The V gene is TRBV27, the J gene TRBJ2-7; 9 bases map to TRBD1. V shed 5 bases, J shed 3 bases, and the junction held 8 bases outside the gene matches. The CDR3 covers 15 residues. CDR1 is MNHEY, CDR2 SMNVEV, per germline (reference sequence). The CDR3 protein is CASSRTGGSIYEQYF. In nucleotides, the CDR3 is TGTGCCAGCAGTAGAACAGGGGGCTCGATCTACGAGCAGTACTTC.

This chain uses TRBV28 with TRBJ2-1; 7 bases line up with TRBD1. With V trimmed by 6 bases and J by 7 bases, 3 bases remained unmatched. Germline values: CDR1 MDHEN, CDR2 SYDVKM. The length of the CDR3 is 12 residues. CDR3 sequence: CASRSTGNEQFF. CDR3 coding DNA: TGTGCCAGCAGATCGACAGGGAATGAGCAGTTCTTC.

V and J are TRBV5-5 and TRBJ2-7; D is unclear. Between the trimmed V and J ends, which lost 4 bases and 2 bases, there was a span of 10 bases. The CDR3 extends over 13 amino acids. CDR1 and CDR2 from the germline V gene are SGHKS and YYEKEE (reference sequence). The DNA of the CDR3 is TGTGCCAGCAGCCTAGTCGGCCCCTACGAGCAGTACTTC. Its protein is CASSLVGPYEQYF.

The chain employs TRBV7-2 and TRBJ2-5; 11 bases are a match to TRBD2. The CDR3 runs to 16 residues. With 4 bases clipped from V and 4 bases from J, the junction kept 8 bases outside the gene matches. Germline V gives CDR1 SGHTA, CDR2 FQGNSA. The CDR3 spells CASSYGLAGVAETQYF. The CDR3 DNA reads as TGTGCCAGCAGCTACGGACTAGCGGGCGTCGCAGAGACCCAGTACTTC.

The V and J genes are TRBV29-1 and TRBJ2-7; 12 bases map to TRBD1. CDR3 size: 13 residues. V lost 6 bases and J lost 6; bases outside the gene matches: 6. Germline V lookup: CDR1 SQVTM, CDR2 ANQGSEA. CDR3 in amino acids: CSVFRDRGLEQYF. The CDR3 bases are TGCAGCGTGTTCCGGGACAGGGGGCTCGAGCAGTACTTC.

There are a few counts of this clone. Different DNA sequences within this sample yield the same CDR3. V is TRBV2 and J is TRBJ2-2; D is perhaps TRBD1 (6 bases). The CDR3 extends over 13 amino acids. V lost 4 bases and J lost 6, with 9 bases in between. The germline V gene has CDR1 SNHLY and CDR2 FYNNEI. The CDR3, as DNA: TGTGCCAGCAGTGGGGGGCGGGCCGGGGAGCTGTTTTTT. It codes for CASSGGRAGELFF.

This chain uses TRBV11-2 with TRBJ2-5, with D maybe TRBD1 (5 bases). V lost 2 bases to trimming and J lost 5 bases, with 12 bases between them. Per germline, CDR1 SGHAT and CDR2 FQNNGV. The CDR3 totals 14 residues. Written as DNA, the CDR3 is TGTGCCAGCAGCTTATATGACAGCCAGGAGACCCAGTACTTC. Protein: CASSLYDSQETQYF.

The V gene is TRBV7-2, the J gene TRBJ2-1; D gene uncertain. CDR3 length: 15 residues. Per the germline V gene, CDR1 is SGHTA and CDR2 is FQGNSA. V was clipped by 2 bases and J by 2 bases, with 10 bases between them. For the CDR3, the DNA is TGTGCCAGCAGCTTACCGAGAAGAACCTACAATGAGCAGTTCTTC. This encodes CASSLPRRTYNEQFF.

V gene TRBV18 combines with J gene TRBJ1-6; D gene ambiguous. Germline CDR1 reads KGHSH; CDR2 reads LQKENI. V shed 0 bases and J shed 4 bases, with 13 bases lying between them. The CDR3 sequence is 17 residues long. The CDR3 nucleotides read TGTGCCAGCTCACCACCCTGGACCTTCGCTTATAATTCACCCCTCCACTTT. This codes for CASSPPWTFAYNSPLHF.

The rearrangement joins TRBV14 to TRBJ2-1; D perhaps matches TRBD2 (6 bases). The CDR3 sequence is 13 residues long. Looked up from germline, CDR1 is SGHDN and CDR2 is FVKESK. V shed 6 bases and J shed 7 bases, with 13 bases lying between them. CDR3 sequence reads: CASRRTISNEQFF. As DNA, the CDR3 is TGTGCCAGCAGGAGGACTATCTCTAATGAGCAGTTCTTC.

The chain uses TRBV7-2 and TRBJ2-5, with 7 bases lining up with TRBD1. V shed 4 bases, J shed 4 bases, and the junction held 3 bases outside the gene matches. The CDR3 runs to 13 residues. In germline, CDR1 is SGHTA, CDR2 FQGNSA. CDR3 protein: CASSSRTGETQYF. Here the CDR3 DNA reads TGTGCCAGCAGCTCCCGGACAGGAGAGACCCAGTACTTC. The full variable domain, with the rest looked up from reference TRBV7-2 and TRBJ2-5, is GAGVSQSPSNKVTEKGKDVELRCDPISGHTALYWYRQSLGQGLEFLIYFQGNSAPDKSGLPSDRFSAERTGGSVSTLTIQRTQQEDSAVYLCASSSRTGETQYFGPGTRLLVL.

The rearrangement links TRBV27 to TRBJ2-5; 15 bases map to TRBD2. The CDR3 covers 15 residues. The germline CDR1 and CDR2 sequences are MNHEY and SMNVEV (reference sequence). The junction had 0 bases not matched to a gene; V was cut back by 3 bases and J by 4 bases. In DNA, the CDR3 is TGTGCCAGCAGTTTGGGACTAGCGGGAGGAGAGACCCAGTACTTC. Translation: CASSLGLAGGETQYF.

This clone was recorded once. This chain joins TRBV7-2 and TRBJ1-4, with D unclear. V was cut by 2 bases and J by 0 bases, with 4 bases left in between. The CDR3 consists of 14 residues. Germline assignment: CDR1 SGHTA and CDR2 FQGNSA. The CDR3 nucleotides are TGTGCCAGCAGCTTACCAGCAACTAATGAAAAACTGTTTTTT. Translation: CASSLPATNEKLFF.

The chain's CDR3 is CASSLGPGATYEQYF. CDR3 coding DNA: TGTGCCAGCAGCTTAGGTCCAGGGGCGACCTACGAGCAGTACTTC. The rearrangement joins TRBV7-3 to TRBJ2-7; D may be TRBD1 (6 bases). CDR1 and CDR2 (germline): SGHTA, FQGTGA. The V gene lost 2 bases and the J gene lost 2 bases, with 13 bases spanning the gap. This CDR3 has 15 amino acids.

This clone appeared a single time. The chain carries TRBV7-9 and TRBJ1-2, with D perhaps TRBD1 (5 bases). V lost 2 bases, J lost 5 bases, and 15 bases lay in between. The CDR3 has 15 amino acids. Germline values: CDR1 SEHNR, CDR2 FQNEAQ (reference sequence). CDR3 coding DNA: TGTGCCAGCAGCTTATTGATGGGGGGTCAATATGGCTACACCTTC. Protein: CASSLLMGGQYGYTF. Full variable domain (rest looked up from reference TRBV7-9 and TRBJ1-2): DTGVSQNPRHKITKRGQNVTFRCDPISEHNRLYWYRQTLGQGPEFLTYFQNEAQLEKSRLLSDRFSAERPKGSFSTLEIQRTEQGDSAMYLCASSLLMGGQYGYTFGSGTRLTVV.